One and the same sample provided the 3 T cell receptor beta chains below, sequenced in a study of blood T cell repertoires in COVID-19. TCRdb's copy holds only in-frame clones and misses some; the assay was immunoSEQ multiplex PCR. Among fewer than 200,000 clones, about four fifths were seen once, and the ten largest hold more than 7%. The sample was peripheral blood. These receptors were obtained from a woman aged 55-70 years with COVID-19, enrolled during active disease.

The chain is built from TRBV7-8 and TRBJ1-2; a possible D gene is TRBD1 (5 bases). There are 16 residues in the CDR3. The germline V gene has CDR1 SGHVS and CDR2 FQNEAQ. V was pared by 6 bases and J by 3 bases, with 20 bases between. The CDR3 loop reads CASSSGGGGRYYGYTF. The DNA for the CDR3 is TGTGCCAGCAGTAGCGGCGGGGGAGGGCGTTACTATGGCTACACCTTC. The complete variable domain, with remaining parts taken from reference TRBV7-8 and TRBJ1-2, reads GAGVSQSPRYKVAKRGQDVALRCDPISGHVSLFWYQQALGQGPEFLTYFQNEAQLDKSGLPSDRFFAERPEGSVSTLKIQRTQQEDSAVYLCASSSGGGGRYYGYTFGSGTRLTVV.

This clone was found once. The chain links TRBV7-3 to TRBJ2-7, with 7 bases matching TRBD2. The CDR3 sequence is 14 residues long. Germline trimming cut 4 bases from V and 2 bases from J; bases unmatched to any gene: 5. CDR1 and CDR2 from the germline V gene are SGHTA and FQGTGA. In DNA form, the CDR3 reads TGTGCCAGCAGCTCCACTGCGGGGGCCTACGAGCAGTACTTC. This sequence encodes CASSSTAGAYEQYF.

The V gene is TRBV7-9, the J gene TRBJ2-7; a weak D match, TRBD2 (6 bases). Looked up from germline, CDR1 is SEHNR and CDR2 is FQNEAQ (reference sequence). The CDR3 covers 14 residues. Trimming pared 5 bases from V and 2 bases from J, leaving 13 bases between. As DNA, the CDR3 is TGTGCCAGCAGCGGCGACGGGGGAGCCTACGAGCAGTACTTC. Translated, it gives CASSGDGGAYEQYF.